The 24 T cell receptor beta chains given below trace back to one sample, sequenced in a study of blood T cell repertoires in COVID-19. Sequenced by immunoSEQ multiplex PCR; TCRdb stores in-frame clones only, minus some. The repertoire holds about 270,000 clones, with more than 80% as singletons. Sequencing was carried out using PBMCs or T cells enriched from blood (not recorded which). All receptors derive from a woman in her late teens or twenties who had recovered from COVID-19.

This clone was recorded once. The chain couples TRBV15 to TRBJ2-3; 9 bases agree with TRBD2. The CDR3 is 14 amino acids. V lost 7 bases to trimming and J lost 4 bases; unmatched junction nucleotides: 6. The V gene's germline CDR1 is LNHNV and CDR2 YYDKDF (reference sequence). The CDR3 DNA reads TGTGCCACCAACGTAGCGGGGGAACCAGATACGCAGTATTTT. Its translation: CATNVAGEPDTQYF.

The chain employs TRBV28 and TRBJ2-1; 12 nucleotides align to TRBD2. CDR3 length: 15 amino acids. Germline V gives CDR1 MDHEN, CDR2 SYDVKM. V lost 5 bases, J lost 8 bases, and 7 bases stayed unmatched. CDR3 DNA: TGTGCCAGCAGTAGACTAGCGGGGGTTAGGGATGAGCAGTTCTTC. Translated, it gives CASSRLAGVRDEQFF.

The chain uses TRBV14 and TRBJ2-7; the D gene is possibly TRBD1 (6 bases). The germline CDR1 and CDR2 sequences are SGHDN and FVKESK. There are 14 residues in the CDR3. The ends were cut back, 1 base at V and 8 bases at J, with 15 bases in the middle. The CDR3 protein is CASSQVETGSKQYF. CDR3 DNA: TGTGCCAGCAGCCAAGTGGAGACAGGTTCTAAGCAGTACTTC. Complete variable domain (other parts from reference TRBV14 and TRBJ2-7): EAGVTQFPSHSVIEKGQTVTLRCDPISGHDNLYWYRRVMGKEIKFLLHFVKESKQDESGMPNNRFLAERTGGTYSTLKVQPAELEDSGVYFCASSQVETGSKQYFGPGTRLTVT.

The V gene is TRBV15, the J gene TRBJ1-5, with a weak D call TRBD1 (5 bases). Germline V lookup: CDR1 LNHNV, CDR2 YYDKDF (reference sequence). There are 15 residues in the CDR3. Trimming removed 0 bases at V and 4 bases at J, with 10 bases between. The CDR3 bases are TGTGCCACCAGCAGAGATCAAGGGGCGAATCAGCCCCAGCATTTT. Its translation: CATSRDQGANQPQHF.

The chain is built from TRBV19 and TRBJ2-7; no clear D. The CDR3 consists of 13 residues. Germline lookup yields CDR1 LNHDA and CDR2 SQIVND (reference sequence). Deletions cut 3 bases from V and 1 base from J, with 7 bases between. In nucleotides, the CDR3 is TGTGCCAGTAGTATGGCGGTTTCCTACGAGCAGTACTTC. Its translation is CASSMAVSYEQYF.

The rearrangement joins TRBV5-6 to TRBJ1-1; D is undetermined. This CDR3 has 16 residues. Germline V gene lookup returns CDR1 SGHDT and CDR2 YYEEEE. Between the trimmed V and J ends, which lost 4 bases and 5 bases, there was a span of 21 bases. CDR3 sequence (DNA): TGTGCCAGCAGCCCCGGAGGATCGGGGATGTATACTGAAGCTTTCTTT. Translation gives CASSPGGSGMYTEAFF. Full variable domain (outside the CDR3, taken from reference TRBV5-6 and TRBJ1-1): DAGVTQSPTHLIKTRGQQVTLRCSPKSGHDTVSWYQQALGQGPQFIFQYYEEEERQRGNFPDRFSGHQFPNYSSELNVNALLLGDSALYLCASSPGGSGMYTEAFFGQGTRLTVV.

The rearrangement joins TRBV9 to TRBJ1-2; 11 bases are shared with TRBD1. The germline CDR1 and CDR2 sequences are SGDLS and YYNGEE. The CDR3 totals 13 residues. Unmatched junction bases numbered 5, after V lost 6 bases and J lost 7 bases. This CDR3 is CASTIGTGGGYTF. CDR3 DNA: TGTGCCAGCACCATCGGGACAGGGGGTGGCTACACCTTC.

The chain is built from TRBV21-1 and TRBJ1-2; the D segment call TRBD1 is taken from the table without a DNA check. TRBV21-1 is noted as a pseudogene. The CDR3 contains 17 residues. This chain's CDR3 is CASSNSLKQGGFYGYTF. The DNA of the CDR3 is TGTGCCAGCAGCAACTCCCTGAAACAGGGGGGTTTCTATGGCTACACCTTC.

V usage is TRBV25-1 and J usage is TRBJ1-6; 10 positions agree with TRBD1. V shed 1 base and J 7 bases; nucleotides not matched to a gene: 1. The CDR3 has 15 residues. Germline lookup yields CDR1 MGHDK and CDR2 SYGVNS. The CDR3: CASSELGQGNSPLHF. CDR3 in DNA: TGTGCCAGCAGTGAATTGGGACAGGGGAATTCACCCCTCCACTTT.

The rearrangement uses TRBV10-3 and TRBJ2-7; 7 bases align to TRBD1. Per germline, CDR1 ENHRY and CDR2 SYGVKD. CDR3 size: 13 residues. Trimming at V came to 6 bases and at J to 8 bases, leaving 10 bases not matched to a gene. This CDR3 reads CAIRPGTDFQQYF. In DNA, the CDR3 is TGTGCCATCAGGCCCGGGACAGATTTTCAGCAGTACTTC.

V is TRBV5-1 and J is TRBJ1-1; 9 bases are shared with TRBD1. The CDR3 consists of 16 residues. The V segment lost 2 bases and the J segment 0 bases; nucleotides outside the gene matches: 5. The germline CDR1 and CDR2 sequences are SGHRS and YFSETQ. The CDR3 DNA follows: TGCGCCAGCAGCTTACAGGGGGCAGGGATGAACACTGAAGCTTTCTTT. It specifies CASSLQGAGMNTEAFF. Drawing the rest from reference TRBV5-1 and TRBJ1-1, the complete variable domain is KAGVTQTPRYLIKTRGQQVTLSCSPISGHRSVSWYQQTPGQGLQFLFEYFSETQRNKGNFPGRFSGRQFSNSRSEMNVSTLELGDSALYLCASSLQGAGMNTEAFFGQGTRLTVV.

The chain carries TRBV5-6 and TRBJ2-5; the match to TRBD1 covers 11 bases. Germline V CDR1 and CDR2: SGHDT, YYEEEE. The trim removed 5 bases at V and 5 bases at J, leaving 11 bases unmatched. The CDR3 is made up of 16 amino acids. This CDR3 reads CASRPRGQGARETQYF. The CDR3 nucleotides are TGTGCCAGCAGGCCCCGAGGACAGGGGGCTAGGGAGACCCAGTACTTC.

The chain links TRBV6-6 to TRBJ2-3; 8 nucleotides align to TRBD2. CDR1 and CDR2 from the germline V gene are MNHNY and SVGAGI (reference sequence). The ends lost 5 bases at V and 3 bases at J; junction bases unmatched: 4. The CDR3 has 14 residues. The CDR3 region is CASSHGGGTDTQYF. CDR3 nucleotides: TGTGCCAGCAGTCACGGGGGGGGTACAGATACGCAGTATTTT.

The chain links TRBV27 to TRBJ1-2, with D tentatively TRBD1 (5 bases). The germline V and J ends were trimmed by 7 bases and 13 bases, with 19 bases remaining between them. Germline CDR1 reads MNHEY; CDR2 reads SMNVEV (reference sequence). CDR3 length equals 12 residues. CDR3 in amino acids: CASKSGLQGITF. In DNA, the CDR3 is TGTGCCAGCAAAAGCGGGCTCCAGGGTATCACCTTC.

The CDR3 loop reads CASSGTGFSGNTIYF. The CDR3 bases are TGTGCCAGCAGTGGGACAGGATTCTCTGGAAACACCATATATTTT. The rearrangement links TRBV2 to TRBJ1-3; 7 nucleotides match TRBD1. CDR1 and CDR2 (germline): SNHLY, FYNNEI. V dropped 4 bases and J dropped 0; count of bases not matched to a gene: 3. The CDR3 has 15 residues.

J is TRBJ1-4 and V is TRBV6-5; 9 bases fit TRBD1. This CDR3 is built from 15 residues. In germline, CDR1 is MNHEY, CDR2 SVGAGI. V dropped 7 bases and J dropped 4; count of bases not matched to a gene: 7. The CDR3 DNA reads TGTGCCAGCACCGAGGACAGGGGAATTAATGAAAAACTGTTTTTT. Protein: CASTEDRGINEKLFF.

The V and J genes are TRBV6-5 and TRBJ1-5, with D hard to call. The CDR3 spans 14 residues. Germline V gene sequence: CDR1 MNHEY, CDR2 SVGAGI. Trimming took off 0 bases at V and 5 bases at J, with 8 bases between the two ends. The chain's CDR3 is CASSYSGRDQPQHF. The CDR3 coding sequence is TGTGCCAGCAGTTACTCTGGGAGAGATCAGCCCCAGCATTTT.

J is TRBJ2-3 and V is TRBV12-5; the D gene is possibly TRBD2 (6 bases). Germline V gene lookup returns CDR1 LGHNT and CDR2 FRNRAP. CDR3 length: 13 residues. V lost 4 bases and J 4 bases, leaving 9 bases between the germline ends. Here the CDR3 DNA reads TGTGCTAGTGGTTCGGGGGTCCCAGATACGCAGTATTTT. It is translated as CASGSGVPDTQYF.

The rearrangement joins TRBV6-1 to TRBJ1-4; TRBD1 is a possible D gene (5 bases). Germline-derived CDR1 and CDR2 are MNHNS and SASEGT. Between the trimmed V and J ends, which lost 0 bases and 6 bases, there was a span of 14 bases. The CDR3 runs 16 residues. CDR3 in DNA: TGTGCCAGCAGTGAAGCGGATGGGGGAGGGGATGAAAAACTGTTTTTT. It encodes CASSEADGGGDEKLFF.

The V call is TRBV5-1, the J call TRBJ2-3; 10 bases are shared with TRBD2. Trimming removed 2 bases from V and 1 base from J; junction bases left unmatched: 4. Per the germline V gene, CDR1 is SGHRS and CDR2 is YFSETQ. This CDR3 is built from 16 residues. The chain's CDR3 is CASSLKLAGRTDTQYF. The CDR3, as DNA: TGCGCCAGCAGCTTAAAACTAGCGGGGCGCACAGATACGCAGTATTTT.

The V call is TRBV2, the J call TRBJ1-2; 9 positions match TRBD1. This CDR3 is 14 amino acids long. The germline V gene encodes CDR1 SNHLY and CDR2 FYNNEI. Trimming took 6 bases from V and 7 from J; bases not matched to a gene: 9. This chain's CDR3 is CASRADRGDVGYTF. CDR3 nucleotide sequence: TGTGCCAGCAGAGCGGACAGGGGCGATGTTGGCTACACCTTC.

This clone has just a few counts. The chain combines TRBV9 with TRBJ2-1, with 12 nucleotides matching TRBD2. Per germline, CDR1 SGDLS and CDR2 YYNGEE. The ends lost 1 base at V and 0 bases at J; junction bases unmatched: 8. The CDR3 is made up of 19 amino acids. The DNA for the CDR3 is TGTGCCAGCAGCGTAAGCGGACTAGCGGGGCTGAGCTCCTACAATGAGCAGTTCTTC. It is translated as CASSVSGLAGLSSYNEQFF.

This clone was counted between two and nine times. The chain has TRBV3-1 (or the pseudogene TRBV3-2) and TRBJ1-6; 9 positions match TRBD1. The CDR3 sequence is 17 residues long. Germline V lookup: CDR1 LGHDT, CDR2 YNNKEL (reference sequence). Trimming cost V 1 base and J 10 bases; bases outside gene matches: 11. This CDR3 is CASSQVTAGTGISPLHF. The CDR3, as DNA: TGTGCCAGCAGCCAAGTAACAGCCGGGACAGGGATCTCACCCCTCCACTTT.

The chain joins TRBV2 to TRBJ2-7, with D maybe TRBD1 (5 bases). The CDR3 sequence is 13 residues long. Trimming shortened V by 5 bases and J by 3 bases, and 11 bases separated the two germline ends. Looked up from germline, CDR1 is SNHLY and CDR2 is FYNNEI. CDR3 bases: TGTGCCAGCAGTCCTGACAGCTACTACGAGCAGTACTTC. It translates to CASSPDSYYEQYF.